In its sample, the clone carrying this TCR beta chain is medium-sized. The V gene's germline CDR1 is LNHNV and CDR2 YYDKDF (reference sequence). The CDR3 is made up of 14 amino acids. With 3 bases removed from V and 4 bases from J, the gap between germline ends came to 10 bases. The data originate from a study of early T cells in non-severe SARS-CoV-2 infection. Study-wide context: Sequencing of unsorted whole blood was done on bulk RNA, leaving chains unpaired.

TCRdb independently ran MiXCR on the 5' RACE reads; one entry per CDR3 protein. The sample comprises approximately 9,900 distinct CDR3 sequences, 4% to 5.5% of which are singletons, and roughly 9.9% rests with the top ten. Specimen: whole blood. This chain connects TRBV15 to TRBJ1-5; D is undetermined. The source is an adult who was a healthcare worker with PCR-confirmed SARS-CoV-2 infection or an uninfected control (not recorded which). CDR3 region: CATSSPGSNQPQHF. The CDR3 nucleotides are TGTGCCACCAGCAGCCCCGGGTCGAATCAGCCCCAGCATTTT.